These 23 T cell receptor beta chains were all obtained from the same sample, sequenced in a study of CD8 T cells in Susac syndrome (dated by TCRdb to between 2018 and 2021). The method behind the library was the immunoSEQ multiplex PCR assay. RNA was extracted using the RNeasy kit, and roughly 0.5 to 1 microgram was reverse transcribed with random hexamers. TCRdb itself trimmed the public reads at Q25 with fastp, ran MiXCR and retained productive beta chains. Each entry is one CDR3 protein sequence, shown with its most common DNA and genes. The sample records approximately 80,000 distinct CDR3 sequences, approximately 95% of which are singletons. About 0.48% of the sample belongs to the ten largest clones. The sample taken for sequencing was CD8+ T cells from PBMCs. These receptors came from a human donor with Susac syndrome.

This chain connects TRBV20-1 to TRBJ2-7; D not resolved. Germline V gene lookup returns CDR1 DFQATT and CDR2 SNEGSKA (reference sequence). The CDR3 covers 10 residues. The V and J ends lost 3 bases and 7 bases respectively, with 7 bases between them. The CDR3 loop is CSARAREQYF. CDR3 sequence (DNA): TGCAGTGCTAGGGCCCGAGAGCAGTACTTC.

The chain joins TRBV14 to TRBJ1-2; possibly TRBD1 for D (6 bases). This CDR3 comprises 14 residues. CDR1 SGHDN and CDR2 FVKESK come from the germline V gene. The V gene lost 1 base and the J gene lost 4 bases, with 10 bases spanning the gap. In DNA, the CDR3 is TGTGCCAGCAGCCAAGGAGGGGGGCTCTATGGCTACACCTTC. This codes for CASSQGGGLYGYTF.

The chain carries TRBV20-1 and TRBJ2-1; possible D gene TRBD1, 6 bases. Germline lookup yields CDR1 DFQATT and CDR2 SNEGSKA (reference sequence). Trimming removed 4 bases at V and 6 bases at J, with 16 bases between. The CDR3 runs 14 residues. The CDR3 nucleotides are TGCAGTGCTAAACTACAGGGTATCTTCAATGAGCAGTTCTTC. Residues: CSAKLQGIFNEQFF.

In DNA form, the CDR3 reads TGCAGCGTTGTAGAGGGCGTCACAGATACGCAGTATTTT. This translates into CSVVEGVTDTQYF. The chain uses TRBV29-1 and TRBJ2-3, with D perhaps TRBD2 (5 bases). Germline V gene lookup returns CDR1 SQVTM and CDR2 ANQGSEA. Trimming shortened V by 4 bases and J by 2 bases, and 10 bases separated the two germline ends. This CDR3 is built from 13 residues.

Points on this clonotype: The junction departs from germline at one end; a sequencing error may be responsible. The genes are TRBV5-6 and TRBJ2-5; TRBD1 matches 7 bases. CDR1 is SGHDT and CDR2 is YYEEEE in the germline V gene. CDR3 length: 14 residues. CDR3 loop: CASSLRTGGETQCF. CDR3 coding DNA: TGTGCCAGCAGCTTGAGGACAGGAGGAGAGACCCAGTGCTTC.

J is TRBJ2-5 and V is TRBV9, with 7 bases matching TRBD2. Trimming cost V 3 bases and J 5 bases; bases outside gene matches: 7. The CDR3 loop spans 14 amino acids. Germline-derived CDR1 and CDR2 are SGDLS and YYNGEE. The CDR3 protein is CASSERLAPETQYF. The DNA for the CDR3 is TGTGCCAGCAGCGAACGACTAGCTCCCGAGACCCAGTACTTC.

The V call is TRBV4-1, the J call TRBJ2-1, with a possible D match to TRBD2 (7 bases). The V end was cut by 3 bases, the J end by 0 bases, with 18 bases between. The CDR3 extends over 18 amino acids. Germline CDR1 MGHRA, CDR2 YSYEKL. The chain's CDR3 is CASSHRRGGESSYNEQFF. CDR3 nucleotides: TGCGCCAGCAGCCACAGAAGGGGGGGCGAGAGCTCCTACAATGAGCAGTTCTTC.

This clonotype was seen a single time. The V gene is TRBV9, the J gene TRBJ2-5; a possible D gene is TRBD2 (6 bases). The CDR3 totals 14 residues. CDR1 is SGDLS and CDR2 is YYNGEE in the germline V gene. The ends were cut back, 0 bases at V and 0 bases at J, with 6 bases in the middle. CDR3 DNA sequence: TGTGCCAGCAGCGTAGGGGACTACCAAGAGACCCAGTACTTC. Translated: CASSVGDYQETQYF. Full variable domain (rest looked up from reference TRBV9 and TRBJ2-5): DSGVTQTPKHLITATGQRVTLRCSPRSGDLSVYWYQQSLDQGLQFLIQYYNGEERAKGNILERFSAQQFPDLHSELNLSSLELGDSALYFCASSVGDYQETQYFGPGTRLLVL.

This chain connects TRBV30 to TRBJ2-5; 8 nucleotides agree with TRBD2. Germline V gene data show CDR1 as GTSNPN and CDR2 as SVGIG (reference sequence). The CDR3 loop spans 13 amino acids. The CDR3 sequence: CSEASGPWETQYF. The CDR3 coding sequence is TGTTCCGAGGCTAGCGGGCCGTGGGAGACCCAGTACTTC. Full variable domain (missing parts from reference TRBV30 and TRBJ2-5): SQTIHQWPATLVQPVGSPLSLECTVEGTSNPNLYWYRQAAGRGLQLLFYSVGIGQISSEVPQNLSASRPQDRQFILSSKKLLLSDSGFYLCSEASGPWETQYFGPGTRLLVL.

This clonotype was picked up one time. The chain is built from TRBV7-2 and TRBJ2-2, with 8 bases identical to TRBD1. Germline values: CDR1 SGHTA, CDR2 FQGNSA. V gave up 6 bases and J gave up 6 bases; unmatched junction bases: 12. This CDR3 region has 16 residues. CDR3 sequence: CASSYKGQGGPGELFF. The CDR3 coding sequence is TGTGCCAGCAGTTACAAAGGACAGGGAGGCCCCGGGGAGCTGTTTTTT.

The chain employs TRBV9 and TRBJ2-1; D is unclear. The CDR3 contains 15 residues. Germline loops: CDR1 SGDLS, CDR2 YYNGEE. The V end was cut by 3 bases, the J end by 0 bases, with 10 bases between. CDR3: CASSDDGSSYNEQFF. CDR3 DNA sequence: TGTGCCAGCAGCGATGACGGTAGCTCCTACAATGAGCAGTTCTTC.

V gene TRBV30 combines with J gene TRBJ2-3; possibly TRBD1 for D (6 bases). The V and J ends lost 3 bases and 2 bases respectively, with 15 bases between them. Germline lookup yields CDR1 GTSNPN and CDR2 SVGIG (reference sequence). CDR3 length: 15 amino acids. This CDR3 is CAWSFPDRNTDTQYF. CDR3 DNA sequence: TGTGCCTGGAGCTTCCCAGACAGGAACACAGATACGCAGTATTTT.

The CDR3 here is CASSPGTGFEQYF. The CDR3 nucleotides read TGTGCCAGCAGTCCCGGGACAGGGTTCGAGCAGTACTTC. This chain connects TRBV11-2 to TRBJ2-7, with TRBD1 identical over 9 bases. With 6 bases clipped from V and 6 bases from J, the junction kept 6 bases outside the gene matches. CDR1 is SGHAT and CDR2 is FQNNGV in the germline V gene. This CDR3 region has 13 residues.

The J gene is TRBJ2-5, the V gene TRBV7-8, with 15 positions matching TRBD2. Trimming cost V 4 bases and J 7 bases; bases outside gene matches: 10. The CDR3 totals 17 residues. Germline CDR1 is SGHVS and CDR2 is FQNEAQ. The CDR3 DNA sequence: TGTGCCAGCAGCTCTCGGACTAGCGGGGGGGCCGGAGGGACCCAGTACTTC. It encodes CASSSRTSGGAGGTQYF.

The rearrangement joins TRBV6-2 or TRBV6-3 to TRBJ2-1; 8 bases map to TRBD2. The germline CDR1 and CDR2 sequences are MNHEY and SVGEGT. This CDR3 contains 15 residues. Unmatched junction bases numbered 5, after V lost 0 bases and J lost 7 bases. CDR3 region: CASSYSTSEGNEQFF. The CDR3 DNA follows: TGTGCCAGCAGTTACTCGACTAGCGAGGGGAATGAGCAGTTCTTC.

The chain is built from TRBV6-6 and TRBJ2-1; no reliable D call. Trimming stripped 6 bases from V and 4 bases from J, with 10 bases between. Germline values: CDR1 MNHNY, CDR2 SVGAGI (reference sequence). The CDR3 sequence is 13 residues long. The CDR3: CASSPRYYNEQFF. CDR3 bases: TGTGCCAGCAGCCCCAGATATTACAATGAGCAGTTCTTC.

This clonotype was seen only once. The CDR3 spells CASSLWLAAETQYF. The CDR3 coding sequence is TGTGCCAGCAGTTTATGGCTAGCAGCTGAGACCCAGTACTTC. V and J are TRBV27 and TRBJ2-5; D perhaps matches TRBD2 (5 bases). Germline V gene lookup returns CDR1 MNHEY and CDR2 SMNVEV (reference sequence). V shed 1 base and J shed 5 bases, with 11 bases lying between them. The CDR3 has 14 amino acids.

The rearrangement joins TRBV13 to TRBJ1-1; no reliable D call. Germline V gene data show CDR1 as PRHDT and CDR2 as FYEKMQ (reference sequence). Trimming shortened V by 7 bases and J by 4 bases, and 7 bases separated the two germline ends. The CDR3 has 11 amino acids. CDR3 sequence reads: CASNPPTEAFF. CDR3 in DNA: TGTGCCAGCAACCCGCCCACTGAAGCTTTCTTT.

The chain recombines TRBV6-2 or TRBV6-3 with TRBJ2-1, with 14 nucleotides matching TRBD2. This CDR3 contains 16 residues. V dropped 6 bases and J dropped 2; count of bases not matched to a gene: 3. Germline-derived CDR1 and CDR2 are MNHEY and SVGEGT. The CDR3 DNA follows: TGTGCCAGCAGCCGACTAGCGGGGGGGCCCTACAATGAGCAGTTCTTC. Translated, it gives CASSRLAGGPYNEQFF.

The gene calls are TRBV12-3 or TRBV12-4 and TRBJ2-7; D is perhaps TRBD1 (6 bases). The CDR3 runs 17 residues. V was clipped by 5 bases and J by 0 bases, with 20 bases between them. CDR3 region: CASSPQGKRLYSYEQYF. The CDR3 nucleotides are TGTGCCAGCAGTCCCCAGGGGAAAAGACTCTACTCCTACGAGCAGTACTTC.

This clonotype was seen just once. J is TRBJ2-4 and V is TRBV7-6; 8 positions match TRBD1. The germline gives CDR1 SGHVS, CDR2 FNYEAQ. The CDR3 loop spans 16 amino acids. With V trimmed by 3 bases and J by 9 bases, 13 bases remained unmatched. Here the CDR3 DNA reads TGTGCCAGCAGCTTGGGACAGGCCAGACCGAACAGCATTCAGTACTTC. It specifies CASSLGQARPNSIQYF.

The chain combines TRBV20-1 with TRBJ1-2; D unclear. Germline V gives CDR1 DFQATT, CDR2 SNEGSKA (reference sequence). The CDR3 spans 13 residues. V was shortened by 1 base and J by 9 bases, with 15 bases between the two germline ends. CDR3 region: CSARGSDSMRYTF. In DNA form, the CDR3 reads TGCAGTGCTAGAGGATCTGACTCTATGCGCTACACCTTC.

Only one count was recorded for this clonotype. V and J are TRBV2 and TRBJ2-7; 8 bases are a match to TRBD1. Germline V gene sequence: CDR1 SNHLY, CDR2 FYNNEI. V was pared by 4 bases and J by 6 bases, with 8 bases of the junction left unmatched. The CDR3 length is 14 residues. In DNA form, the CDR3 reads TGTGCCAGCAGTGTAAAGGGCAGGGGGCCCGAGCAGTACTTC. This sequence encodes CASSVKGRGPEQYF.